What follows describes a single T cell receptor (beta chain). Methods used by the authors: The assay estimated nucleated cells by amplifying reference gene primers. The protocol was immunoSEQ multiplex PCR, while the TCRdb copy is restricted to in-frame clones and leaves out a portion. V, J and clone size derive from that table, while D and trimming were established from the DNA sequence. This sample has some 170,000 clones, with over 90% found just once. These data originate in a study of blood T cell repertoires in COVID-19. The wider study: There were acute and convalescent COVID-19 samples, and they came from the United States, Italy and Spain. In each case, the material was cDNA or gDNA derived from T cells, B-cell-depleted T cells, or PBMCs.

While infection was still active, Seattle patients were enrolled and then followed longitudinally. This sequence was found in a woman aged 60 to 75 with COVID-19, enrolled during active disease. The sample taken for sequencing was peripheral blood.

The CDR3 reads CASSIGLWTYNEQFF. Here the CDR3 DNA reads TGTGCCAGTAGTATTGGGCTTTGGACCTACAATGAGCAGTTCTTC. The chain recombines TRBV19 with TRBJ2-1; no clear D gene. From germline, CDR1 is LNHDA and CDR2 SQIVND (reference sequence). CDR3 length: 15 amino acids. The V end lost 3 bases, the J end lost 2 bases, and 11 bases lay between the germline ends.